This is a list of T cell receptor beta chains from one sample in a study of T-cell reconstitution after alpha-beta-depleted transplantation in children. TCRdb recomputed calls from the PCR reads with MiXCR, one row per CDR3 protein. The sample holds roughly 490,000 distinct CDR3 sequences, 10% to 12% seen once. Sequencing was performed on PBMCs, mostly from graft donor cells, taken 180 days after TCRalphabeta/CD19-depleted stem cell transplant. Receptors originate from a female patient aged 2 to 10 who had a stem cell transplant for aplastic anemia, so the T cells may come from the graft donor. Each CDR3 is given with its conserved first and last residue. A D gene is named only where the DNA matches it firmly. Only part of the rows carry a size: once, few, many, or a class if the clone is expanded.

TRBJ2-1 TRBV7-2 TRBD2 - CASSSQGLAGGEQFF TGTGCCAGCAGCTCCCAGGGACTAGCGGGAGGTGAGCAGTTCTTC
TRBJ2-3 TRBV20-1 TRBD2 many CSARDRTRSTDTQYF TGCAGTGCTAGAGACAGGACTAGATCCACAGATACGCAGTATTTT
TRBJ2-5 TRBV5-1 - few CASAGSGWETQYF TGCGCCAGCGCCGGTTCGGGGTGGGAGACCCAGTACTTC
TRBJ2-5 TRBV5-1 TRBD1 few CASSPGQGGTETQYF TGCGCCAGCAGCCCGGGACAGGGAGGTACGGAGACCCAGTACTTC
TRBJ1-5 TRBV6-2/TRBV6-3 - few CASSYAVLLATGTSRPQHF TGTGCCAGCAGTTATGCAGTTCTTCTCGCGACAGGTACCTCTAGGCCCCAGCATTTT
TRBJ2-1 TRBV20-1 - - CSASQGTSYNEQFF TGCAGTGCCTCCCAGGGGACCTCCTACAATGAGCAGTTCTTC
TRBJ2-7 TRBV12-3/TRBV12-4 - - CASSPVPGAEPYAQYF TGTGCCAGCAGTCCCGTCCCGGGGGCGGAACCCTACGCGCAGTACTTC
TRBJ2-7 TRBV20-1 - many CSARGVLSYEQYF TGCAGTGCTAGGGGAGTCCTCTCCTACGAGCAGTACTTC
TRBJ2-3 TRBV7-9 - few CASSLRGSHSTDTQYF TGTGCCAGCAGCTTGCGAGGGTCCCACAGCACAGATACGCAGTATTTT
TRBJ2-7 TRBV29-1 - many CSVEGGSTRNEQYF TGCAGCGTTGAGGGGGGCAGCACACGGAACGAGCAGTACTTC
TRBJ2-1 TRBV7-9 TRBD1 - CASSPRDRVINEQFF TGTGCCAGCAGCCCGCGGGACAGGGTGATCAATGAGCAGTTCTTC
TRBJ2-6 TRBV5-4 TRBD2 - CASSATLAAPPGADVLTF TGTGCCAGCAGCGCTACACTAGCGGCCCCCCCTGGGGCCGACGTCCTGACTTTC
TRBJ2-3 TRBV9 TRBD2 - CASSVDFTGGEGTDTQYF TGTGCCAGCAGCGTAGATTTTACGGGGGGAGAGGGCACAGATACGCAGTATTTT
TRBJ1-2 TRBV5-6 TRBD1 few CASSLGRGHGYTF TGTGCCAGCAGCTTGGGCAGGGGGCATGGCTACACCTTC
TRBJ1-2 TRBV7-2 - - CASSSTRTNYGYTF TGTGCCAGCAGCTCAACAAGAACTAACTATGGCTACACCTTC
TRBJ1-2 TRBV20-1 - - CSADSGTSSGYTF TGCAGTGCCGACTCCGGGACATCTTCTGGCTACACCTTC
TRBJ1-2 TRBV15 - few CATPEQKLKACYGYTF TGTGCCACCCCTGAGCAGAAGTTGAAAGCTTGCTATGGCTACACCTTC
TRBJ2-3 TRBV5-1 - few CASSYSATGVSTDTQYF TGCGCCAGCAGCTATAGCGCCACCGGTGTTAGCACAGATACGCAGTATTTT
TRBJ2-2 TRBV7-2 - few CASSLPSYLNTGELFF TGTGCCAGCAGCTTACCCAGCTACCTGAACACCGGGGAGCTGTTTTTT
TRBJ2-1 TRBV10-3 TRBD2 few CAIRNHREASYNEQFF TGTGCCATCAGGAATCACCGGGAGGCCTCCTACAATGAGCAGTTCTTC
TRBJ2-3 TRBV3-1 - few CASSRRVSDTQYF TGTGCCAGCAGCCGGCGTGTCTCAGATACGCAGTATTTT
TRBJ2-3 TRBV4-3 - - CASSQVYNSGTVNTQYF TGCGCCAGCAGCCAAGTCTACAATAGCGGGACAGTAAATACGCAGTATTTT
TRBJ1-2 TRBV28 - few CASSPPGPTYGYTF TGTGCCAGCAGTCCCCCCGGGCCTACCTATGGCTACACCTTC
TRBJ1-1 TRBV20-1 - few CSARDVADTEAFF TGCAGTGCTAGAGACGTAGCGGACACTGAAGCTTTCTTT
TRBJ1-4 TRBV10-3 - - CAISDAGATNEKLFF TGTGCCATCAGTGACGCAGGGGCGACTAATGAAAAACTGTTTTTT
TRBJ2-4 TRBV4-3 - - CASSQEGTTGAKNIQYF TGCGCCAGCAGCCAAGAGGGGACAACGGGGGCCAAAAACATTCAGTACTTC
TRBJ1-2 TRBV12-3/TRBV12-4 TRBD1 many CASSRDRGRGYTF TGTGCCAGCAGTCGTGACAGGGGTCGAGGCTACACCTTC
TRBJ2-3 TRBV7-2 - few CASRQTLALLPTDTQYF TGTGCCAGCAGACAAACCCTAGCGCTCTTACCCACAGATACGCAGTATTTT
TRBJ1-1 TRBV11-1 - - CASSLAREYLYTEAFF TGTGCCAGCAGCTTAGCCAGGGAGTATCTTTACACTGAAGCTTTCTTT
TRBJ2-2 TRBV6-5 - few CASSYSFIGRQPGELFF TGTGCCAGCAGTTACTCGTTTATAGGGCGGCAACCCGGGGAGCTGTTTTTT
TRBJ1-5 TRBV20-1 - few CSASWGGSNQPQHF TGCAGTGCTAGTTGGGGGGGCAGCAATCAGCCCCAGCATTTT
TRBJ2-7 TRBV5-1 - many CASSSWGEPVYEQYF TGCGCCAGCTCCTCGTGGGGAGAGCCTGTCTACGAGCAGTACTTC
TRBJ2-1 TRBV3-1 - - CASSRNQGGGHNEQFF TGTGCCAGCAGCCGAAACCAGGGAGGCGGACACAATGAGCAGTTCTTC
TRBJ2-2 TRBV4-3 TRBD2 many CASSYAGLREIRGELFF TGCGCCAGCAGTTACGCTGGTTTGCGGGAGATTCGCGGGGAGCTGTTTTTT
TRBJ1-4 TRBV10-2 TRBD1 few CASSVGQGTLNEKLFF TGCGCCAGCAGTGTGGGACAGGGGACCCTTAATGAAAAACTGTTTTTT
TRBJ2-7 TRBV7-8 - many CASSFDEYEQYF TGTGCCAGCAGCTTCGACGAATACGAGCAGTACTTC
TRBJ2-1 TRBV6-5 TRBD2 few CASSFLAGGKYNEQFF TGTGCCAGCAGTTTCCTGGCGGGAGGCAAATACAATGAGCAGTTCTTC
TRBJ2-1 TRBV4-3 TRBD2 few CASSKRGGSYNEQFF TGCGCCAGCAGCAAGCGCGGGGGCTCCTACAATGAGCAGTTCTTC
TRBJ2-4 TRBV15 - few CATSRRGSIQYF TGTGCCACCAGCAGGCGGGGTAGCATTCAGTACTTC
TRBJ2-5 TRBV14 - - CASSQEMTPLGRETQYF TGTGCCAGCAGCCAAGAGATGACCCCCCTGGGTCGAGAGACCCAGTACTTC
TRBJ2-7 TRBV28 TRBD2 - CASSSTSGGGYEQYF TGTGCCAGCAGTTCAACTAGCGGGGGGGGGTACGAGCAGTACTTC
TRBJ1-1 TRBV7-2 - many CASSLVITEAFF TGTGCCAGCAGCTTAGTCATCACTGAAGCTTTCTTT
TRBJ2-4 TRBV7-2 TRBD1 - CASSLMGTAKNIQYF TGTGCCAGCAGCCTTATGGGGACAGCAAAAAACATTCAGTACTTC
TRBJ1-6 TRBV9 TRBD1 - CASSEGQGFSSPLHF TGTGCCAGCAGCGAAGGACAGGGTTTCTCTTCACCCCTCCACTTT
TRBJ2-1 TRBV4-3 - - CASSGGWNTRGDNEQFF TGCGCCAGCAGCGGGGGTTGGAACACCCGAGGGGACAATGAGCAGTTCTTC
TRBJ2-3 TRBV7-8 - - CASSLDQWTEDTQYF TGTGCCAGCAGCTTAGACCAATGGACGGAGGATACGCAGTATTTT
TRBJ2-3 TRBV7-2 - few CASSLEWGYSTDTQYF TGTGCCAGCAGCTTAGAGTGGGGGTACAGCACAGATACGCAGTATTTT
TRBJ2-5 TRBV5-1 TRBD1 many CASSLTGDETQYF TGCGCCAGCAGCTTGACAGGGGACGAGACCCAGTACTTC
TRBJ1-2 TRBV27 - - CASSFGRHYGYTF TGTGCCAGCAGTTTCGGGCGCCACTATGGCTACACCTTC
TRBJ2-3 TRBV19 TRBD2 once CASSLAGAATDTQYF TGTGCCAGTAGCCTAGCGGGGGCCGCCACAGATACGCAGTATTTT
TRBJ1-3 TRBV12-3/TRBV12-4 TRBD1 many CASSFGTGGQYSGNTIYF TGTGCCAGCAGTTTCGGGACAGGGGGACAGTACTCTGGAAACACCATATATTTT
TRBJ1-2 TRBV12-3/TRBV12-4 - - CASSTTPANYGYTF TGTGCCAGCAGTACAACCCCAGCTAACTATGGCTACACCTTC
TRBJ2-1 TRBV10-2 TRBD1 few CASSESARTGGARYNEQFF TGCGCCAGCAGTGAGTCTGCCCGAACAGGGGGAGCCCGTTACAATGAGCAGTTCTTC